Listed here are 13 T cell receptor beta chains from one sample, sequenced in a study of beta chain features in type 1 diabetes. Since all of the isolated RNA was reverse transcribed, expressed TCRB transcripts were what got sequenced. TCRdb keeps only in-frame clones here, not all; method: immunoSEQ multiplex PCR. Among approximately 260,000 clones listed, roughly 20% were seen once. These TCRs' antigens remain unknown. Study-level findings and limits: Moderate yet significant TCRB CDR3 shortening was seen in Type 1 diabetes patients in all four CD4+ subsets.

Source material: naive CD4+ T cells from blood. The receptors shown here come from a woman aged 35 to 49 with type 1 diabetes.

This clone was detected only once. A read error may account for a junction end that differs from germline. This sequence joins TRBV7-7 and TRBJ2-5; D possibly corresponds to TRBD2 (6 bases). Germline values: CDR1 SSHAT, CDR2 FNYEAQ (reference sequence). This CDR3 has 15 amino acids. For the CDR3, the DNA is TGTGCTAGCAGCTCCGCGGGACTCCAAGAAGAGACCCAGTACTTC. Residues: CASSSAGLQEETQYF.

This chain joins TRBV11-2 and TRBJ2-1, with 11 bases fitting TRBD2. CDR1 is SGHAT and CDR2 is FQNNGV in the germline V gene. With 8 bases clipped from V and 7 bases from J, the junction kept 7 bases outside the gene matches. This CDR3 comprises 14 residues. Written as DNA, the CDR3 is TGTGCCAGCGGAATAGCGGGAGGGCCAAATGAGCAGTTCTTC. It specifies CASGIAGGPNEQFF.

This clone showed up just a few times. The V call is TRBV4-2, the J call TRBJ2-2, with TRBD2 identical over 9 bases. From germline, CDR1 is LGHNA and CDR2 YNFKEQ. Losses at the gene ends were 3 bases for V and 3 bases for J; bases not matched to a gene: 5. The CDR3 consists of 16 residues. The CDR3 loop is CASSHRSGGYTGELFF. The CDR3 DNA is TGTGCCAGCAGCCACCGTAGCGGGGGATACACCGGGGAGCTGTTTTTT.

This sequence joins TRBV4-3 and TRBJ1-1; 7 bases map to TRBD1. There are 14 residues in the CDR3. Looked up from germline, CDR1 is LGHNA and CDR2 is YSLEER. The V and J ends lost 2 bases and 4 bases, in that order; junction bases with no gene match: 4. CDR3 coding DNA: TGCGCCAGCAGCCAACAGGGGGTGGGCACTGAAGCTTTCTTT. The encoded protein is CASSQQGVGTEAFF.

The chain couples TRBV7-3 to TRBJ2-7; D uncertain. With 2 bases removed from V and 0 bases from J, the gap between germline ends came to 8 bases. The CDR3 extends over 14 amino acids. Looked up from germline, CDR1 is SGHTA and CDR2 is FQGTGA. The CDR3 here is CASSLGPGSYEQYF. The CDR3, as DNA: TGTGCCAGCAGCTTAGGCCCGGGCTCCTACGAGCAGTACTTC.

The rearrangement links TRBV30 to TRBJ2-7; D possibly corresponds to TRBD1 (5 bases). The germline gives CDR1 GTSNPN, CDR2 SVGIG (reference sequence). V lost 0 bases, J lost 3 bases, and 6 bases lay in between. This CDR3 spans 12 amino acids. The CDR3 DNA follows: TGTGCCTGGAGTGTAGGGGACTACGAGCAGTACTTC. This sequence encodes CAWSVGDYEQYF.

The V gene is TRBV11-1, the J gene TRBJ2-4; possibly TRBD2 for D (6 bases). Germline V gives CDR1 SGHAT, CDR2 FQDESV (reference sequence). CDR3 length: 14 residues. Trimming shortened V by 3 bases and J by 0 bases, and 6 bases separated the two germline ends. Here the CDR3 reads CASSFGGAKNIQYF. Here the CDR3 DNA reads TGTGCCAGCAGCTTCGGGGGAGCCAAAAACATTCAGTACTTC.

The chain couples TRBV29-1 to TRBJ2-3; 10 bases line up with TRBD1. The CDR3 extends over 14 amino acids. The junction had 7 bases not matched to a gene; V was cut back by 8 bases and J by 2 bases. Per germline, CDR1 SQVTM and CDR2 ANQGSEA. Here the CDR3 DNA reads TGCAGCACGACAGGGGGCGCGTCCACAGATACGCAGTATTTT. Amino acid sequence: CSTTGGASTDTQYF.

The rearrangement links TRBV2 to TRBJ1-2; D ambiguous. V lost 4 bases, J lost 3 bases, and 9 bases lay in between. The CDR3 is 13 amino acids. CDR1 and CDR2 (germline): SNHLY, FYNNEI. This CDR3 is CASSVAGDYGYTF. Here the CDR3 DNA reads TGTGCCAGCAGTGTCGCCGGGGACTATGGCTACACCTTC.

This chain links TRBV4-2 with TRBJ1-1; no reliable D call. Trimming shortened V by 4 bases and J by 6 bases, and 12 bases separated the two germline ends. Germline values: CDR1 LGHNA, CDR2 YNFKEQ. The CDR3 is made up of 13 amino acids. CDR3 bases: TGTGCCAGCAGCCTCACTCAAAGCCCTGAAGCTTTCTTT. Residues: CASSLTQSPEAFF.

V usage is TRBV4-2 and J usage is TRBJ2-7, with 8 bases identical to TRBD1. The length of the CDR3 is 15 residues. J lost 3 bases, V lost 1 base, and 5 bases had no gene match. Germline V gives CDR1 LGHNA, CDR2 YNFKEQ. The CDR3: CASSQVAGGDYEQYF. CDR3 sequence (DNA): TGTGCCAGCAGCCAAGTAGCAGGGGGCGACTACGAGCAGTACTTC.

This clone has just a few counts. The chain is built from TRBV4-3 and TRBJ2-4; D is perhaps TRBD1 (6 bases). The CDR3 is 15 amino acids. Trimming left V 1 base short and J 5 bases short, with 12 bases between. Germline CDR1 LGHNA, CDR2 YSLEER. CDR3 amino acids: CASSQGWQGQNIQYF. The CDR3, as DNA: TGCGCCAGCAGCCAAGGTTGGCAGGGGCAAAACATTCAGTACTTC.

This clone was detected only a few times. This chain connects TRBV5-1 to TRBJ1-1, with a weak D call TRBD1 (5 bases). The CDR3 spans 14 residues. The germline V gene encodes CDR1 SGHRS and CDR2 YFSETQ. V shed 4 bases and J shed 6 bases, with 16 bases lying between them. DNA of the CDR3: TGCGCCAGCAGCGTGGAGCAGGGTCGGCCTGAAGCTTTCTTT. This encodes CASSVEQGRPEAFF. The whole variable domain, remainder taken from reference TRBV5-1 and TRBJ1-1, is KAGVTQTPRYLIKTRGQQVTLSCSPISGHRSVSWYQQTPGQGLQFLFEYFSETQRNKGNFPGRFSGRQFSNSRSEMNVSTLELGDSALYLCASSVEQGRPEAFFGQGTRLTVV.